Each of the 26 T cell receptor beta chains below was sequenced from the same sample in a study of blood T cell repertoires in COVID-19. Some clones are missing from TCRdb's copy, which holds only in-frame ones; the method was immunoSEQ multiplex PCR. Of 150,000 or so clones listed, 83% were seen once; the top ten hold around 3.6%. The sequenced sample consisted of PBMCs or T cells enriched from blood (not recorded which). Receptors were obtained from a woman between 50 and 59 years old in a cohort exposed to, infected with or recovered from COVID-19 (not recorded which).

The V and J genes are TRBV9 and TRBJ2-1; D unresolved. The ends were cut back, 0 bases at V and 2 bases at J, with 9 bases in the middle. Germline CDR1 is SGDLS and CDR2 is YYNGEE. The CDR3 covers 15 residues. The CDR3 is CASSVATDAYNEQFF. The CDR3 DNA reads as TGTGCCAGCAGCGTAGCAACAGATGCCTACAATGAGCAGTTCTTC.

The chain recombines TRBV6-4 with TRBJ2-1; a possible D gene is TRBD2 (6 bases). The CDR3 is 15 residues long. Germline assignment: CDR1 MRHNA and CDR2 SNTAGT. Trimming shortened V by 2 bases and J by 2 bases, and 10 bases separated the two germline ends. Here the CDR3 reads CASSDGGGTYNEQFF. CDR3 coding DNA: TGTGCCAGCAGTGACGGGGGAGGTACCTACAATGAGCAGTTCTTC.

This chain links TRBV28 with TRBJ2-2, with D unclear. The CDR3 sequence is 14 residues long. The germline gives CDR1 MDHEN, CDR2 SYDVKM. Trimming took off 1 base at V and 2 bases at J, with 5 bases between the two ends. This chain's CDR3 is CASSLLLNTGELFF. The CDR3 bases are TGTGCCAGCAGTTTATTACTCAACACCGGGGAGCTGTTTTTT.

V is TRBV27 and J is TRBJ2-7; 8 nucleotides align to TRBD1. CDR1 and CDR2 from the germline V gene are MNHEY and SMNVEV (reference sequence). The CDR3 totals 15 residues. Losses at the gene ends were 3 bases for V and 0 bases for J; bases not matched to a gene: 4. In DNA form, the CDR3 reads TGTGCCAGCAGTTTCTCTCAGGGGGCCTCCTACGAGCAGTACTTC. Translation: CASSFSQGASYEQYF.

V is TRBV20-1 and J is TRBJ1-5; D unresolved. The CDR3 spans 12 residues. Germline V CDR1 and CDR2: DFQATT, SNEGSKA (reference sequence). Trimming shortened V by 3 bases and J by 2 bases, and 5 bases separated the two germline ends. Here the CDR3 DNA reads TGCAGTGCTAGTCGCGGCAATCAGCCCCAGCATTTT. This gives the protein CSASRGNQPQHF.

The chain couples TRBV29-1 to TRBJ2-5, with D perhaps TRBD1 (6 bases). The CDR3 runs 14 residues. The V and J ends lost 2 bases and 2 bases respectively, with 12 bases between them. CDR1 and CDR2 (germline): SQVTM, ANQGSEA. CDR3 DNA sequence: TGCAGCGTTGAATTTGGACAGAAACAAGAGACCCAGTACTTC. It specifies CSVEFGQKQETQYF.

The genes are TRBV3-1 (or the pseudogene TRBV3-2) and TRBJ2-1; 12 bases are shared with TRBD2. V dropped 5 bases and J dropped 6; count of bases not matched to a gene: 8. In germline, CDR1 is LGHDT, CDR2 YNNKEL (reference sequence). This CDR3 spans 16 amino acids. The DNA for the CDR3 is TGTGCCAGCAGCGAAATACTAGCGGGGGGCCGCAATGAGCAGTTCTTC. Its protein product is CASSEILAGGRNEQFF.

The CDR3 sequence is CASSYPGESYGYTF. CDR3 in DNA: TGTGCCAGCAGTTACCCAGGGGAGAGCTATGGCTACACCTTC. The chain employs TRBV6-2 or TRBV6-3 and TRBJ1-2, with a tentative D call TRBD1 (6 bases). Between the trimmed V and J ends, which lost 2 bases and 4 bases, there was a span of 11 bases. CDR3 length: 14 residues. The germline V gene encodes CDR1 MNHEY and CDR2 SVGEGT.

A note on this clone: The identical CDR3 is also encoded by other nucleotide sequences in the sample. This chain joins TRBV5-6 and TRBJ2-2; 8 bases align to TRBD2. Germline V gene lookup returns CDR1 SGHDT and CDR2 YYEEEE. The CDR3 is 15 amino acids. J lost 2 bases, V lost 4 bases, and 4 bases had no gene match. The CDR3 loop is CASSPAGGNTGELFF. Here the CDR3 DNA reads TGTGCCAGCAGCCCCGCGGGGGGAAACACCGGGGAGCTGTTTTTT. The full variable domain, in which reference TRBV5-6 and TRBJ2-2 provide the parts outside the CDR3, is DAGVTQSPTHLIKTRGQQVTLRCSPKSGHDTVSWYQQALGQGPQFIFQYYEEEERQRGNFPDRFSGHQFPNYSSELNVNALLLGDSALYLCASSPAGGNTGELFFGEGSRLTVL.

The chain combines TRBV10-3 with TRBJ1-1; D gene ambiguous. The CDR3 is made up of 18 amino acids. CDR1 is ENHRY, CDR2 SYGVKD, per germline. The V end lost 0 bases, the J end lost 4 bases, and 21 bases lay between the germline ends. DNA of the CDR3: TGTGCCATCAGTGAGTCGAGTAGGCAGACCCAGCGAAGCACTGAAGCTTTCTTT. Encoded protein: CAISESSRQTQRSTEAFF.

The chain carries TRBV7-9 and TRBJ1-1; weak D call: TRBD1 (5 bases). CDR1 and CDR2 from the germline V gene are SEHNR and FQNEAQ (reference sequence). V was pared by 5 bases and J by 1 base, with 20 bases between. The CDR3 is 17 residues long. The CDR3 DNA reads as TGTGCCAGCAGCCCGCTGGGGCTAAGGACCCAGAACACTGAAGCTTTCTTT. Protein: CASSPLGLRTQNTEAFF.

This chain connects TRBV13 to TRBJ2-7; no clear D. Germline V gene data show CDR1 as PRHDT and CDR2 as FYEKMQ (reference sequence). The V end was cut by 2 bases, the J end by 0 bases, with 11 bases between. The length of the CDR3 is 15 residues. The CDR3 region is CASSLSVLSSYEQYF. As DNA, the CDR3 is TGTGCCAGCAGCTTAAGCGTTCTGAGCTCCTACGAGCAGTACTTC.

This chain connects TRBV5-1 to TRBJ2-1, with 13 positions matching TRBD2. Unmatched junction bases numbered 0, after V lost 0 bases and J lost 6 bases. From germline, CDR1 is SGHRS and CDR2 YFSETQ. This CDR3 comprises 15 residues. The chain's CDR3 is CASSLGLAGGNEQFF. Here the CDR3 DNA reads TGCGCCAGCAGCTTGGGACTAGCGGGAGGCAATGAGCAGTTCTTC. The complete variable domain, with remaining parts taken from reference TRBV5-1 and TRBJ2-1, reads KAGVTQTPRYLIKTRGQQVTLSCSPISGHRSVSWYQQTPGQGLQFLFEYFSETQRNKGNFPGRFSGRQFSNSRSEMNVSTLELGDSALYLCASSLGLAGGNEQFFGPGTRLTVL.

This chain links TRBV9 with TRBJ2-3; 9 nucleotides match TRBD2. CDR1 and CDR2 from the germline V gene are SGDLS and YYNGEE. The V segment lost 2 bases and the J segment 4 bases; nucleotides outside the gene matches: 2. This CDR3 spans 14 amino acids. This chain's CDR3 is CASSVAGGPDTQYF. The CDR3 DNA reads as TGTGCCAGCAGCGTTGCGGGAGGGCCAGATACGCAGTATTTT. Looking up the rest from reference TRBV9 and TRBJ2-3 gives the full variable domain: DSGVTQTPKHLITATGQRVTLRCSPRSGDLSVYWYQQSLDQGLQFLIQYYNGEERAKGNILERFSAQQFPDLHSELNLSSLELGDSALYFCASSVAGGPDTQYFGPGTRLTVL.

The gene calls are TRBV7-9 and TRBJ2-7, with D perhaps matching TRBD2 (5 bases). Trimming took 1 base from V and 3 from J, leaving 16 bases between them. CDR1 SEHNR and CDR2 FQNEAQ come from the germline V gene (reference sequence). This CDR3 has 16 amino acids. The CDR3 nucleotides read TGTGCCAGCAGCTTAGTAATGAGGTTGAGCGGCTACGAGCAGTACTTC. Translation gives CASSLVMRLSGYEQYF.

This clone was counted between two and nine times. The rearrangement links TRBV7-8 to TRBJ2-7, with D possibly TRBD2 on 5 matching bases. V was cut by 5 bases and J by 2 bases, with 13 bases left in between. The CDR3 runs to 14 residues. Germline assignment: CDR1 SGHVS and CDR2 FQNEAQ. The CDR3 loop is CASSVRSGTYEQYF. The CDR3 nucleotides read TGTGCCAGCAGCGTAAGGAGCGGAACCTACGAGCAGTACTTC.

The genes are TRBV30 and TRBJ1-1, with 9 positions matching TRBD1. V lost 5 bases and J lost 0; bases outside the gene matches: 7. The CDR3 is 15 residues long. Per the germline V gene, CDR1 is GTSNPN and CDR2 is SVGIG (reference sequence). CDR3 sequence reads: CAWDPGTGMNTEAFF. In nucleotides, the CDR3 is TGTGCCTGGGATCCCGGGACAGGGATGAACACTGAAGCTTTCTTT.

The chain uses TRBV10-1 and TRBJ2-1, with D tentatively TRBD2 (6 bases). Germline CDR1 is WNHNN and CDR2 is SYGVQD (reference sequence). V shed 4 bases and J shed 7 bases, with 17 bases lying between them. CDR3 size: 15 residues. This chain's CDR3 is CASSGAGGSRNEQFF. The CDR3 nucleotides are TGCGCCAGCAGTGGGGCAGGAGGGTCCCGAAATGAGCAGTTCTTC.

Comment on this clone: The germline gene is not matched at one end of the junction; a read error may be the cause. This chain uses TRBV3-1 (or the pseudogene TRBV3-2) with TRBJ2-4; TRBD2 might be the D (6 bases). This CDR3 contains 16 residues. Germline CDR1 and CDR2: LGHDT and YNNKEL (reference sequence). The CDR3 nucleotides read TGTGCCAGCAGCCAAGAAGGGCAGGGTCTGGCGGAGAGGAGGGCGTTC. As protein: CASSQEGQGLAERRAF.

CDR3 in DNA: TGTGCCAGCAGCTTAGACAGGGTCCGAGAGACCCAGTACTTC. Its translation: CASSLDRVRETQYF. The J gene is TRBJ2-5, the V gene TRBV7-2; D perhaps matches TRBD1 (6 bases). Germline CDR1 reads SGHTA; CDR2 reads FQGNSA. This CDR3 is 14 amino acids long. V was pared by 1 base and J by 4 bases, with 10 bases between.

The V call is TRBV3-1 (or the pseudogene TRBV3-2), the J call TRBJ1-1; D is unclear. Germline V gene sequence: CDR1 LGHDT, CDR2 YNNKEL (reference sequence). CDR3 length equals 14 residues. The V end was cut by 2 bases, the J end by 3 bases, with 10 bases between. The CDR3 nucleotides read TGTGCCAGCAGCCAAACTACACCATACACTGAAGCTTTCTTT. Amino acids: CASSQTTPYTEAFF.

The rearrangement joins TRBV29-1 to TRBJ2-3; 10 nucleotides agree with TRBD2. V shed 6 bases, J shed 3 bases, and the junction held 9 bases outside the gene matches. This CDR3 has 15 amino acids. Germline CDR1 SQVTM, CDR2 ANQGSEA. The CDR3 nucleotides are TGCAGCGTGGGCGGGCTAGCGGGGGTTACAGATACGCAGTATTTT. Amino acids: CSVGGLAGVTDTQYF.

The rearrangement joins TRBV27 to TRBJ2-7, with a tentative D call TRBD2 (6 bases). V was pared by 5 bases and J by 1 base, with 9 bases between. CDR3 length: 13 residues. The germline V gene encodes CDR1 MNHEY and CDR2 SMNVEV (reference sequence). The CDR3 nucleotides read TGTGCCAGCAGTCCTGGGACTTCCTACGAGCAGTACTTC. As protein: CASSPGTSYEQYF.

This clone has only one observation. This chain joins TRBV19 and TRBJ2-2; the D is unclear. Trimming stripped 2 bases from V and 8 bases from J, with 15 bases between. From germline, CDR1 is LNHDA and CDR2 SQIVND (reference sequence). This CDR3 spans 15 amino acids. The CDR3 here is CASSISGPLVGELFF. CDR3 DNA: TGTGCCAGTAGTATATCTGGGCCGCTGGTAGGGGAGCTGTTTTTT.

The DNA for the CDR3 is TGTGCCAGCAGTGAACCGGGGGGAAGCACAGATACGCAGTATTTT. It specifies CASSEPGGSTDTQYF. The V call is TRBV6-1, the J call TRBJ2-3; 7 positions match TRBD2. The length of the CDR3 is 15 residues. Germline V gives CDR1 MNHNS, CDR2 SASEGT. The V and J ends lost 2 bases and 0 bases, in that order; junction bases with no gene match: 2.

The J gene is TRBJ1-5, the V gene TRBV19; TRBD1 matches 12 bases. Germline CDR1 LNHDA, CDR2 SQIVND (reference sequence). The length of the CDR3 is 13 residues. V shed 10 bases, J shed 7 bases, and the junction held 5 bases outside the gene matches. The CDR3 nucleotides are TGTGCCACCACCGGGACAGGGGGCCAGCCCCAGCATTTT. Its translation: CATTGTGGQPQHF.